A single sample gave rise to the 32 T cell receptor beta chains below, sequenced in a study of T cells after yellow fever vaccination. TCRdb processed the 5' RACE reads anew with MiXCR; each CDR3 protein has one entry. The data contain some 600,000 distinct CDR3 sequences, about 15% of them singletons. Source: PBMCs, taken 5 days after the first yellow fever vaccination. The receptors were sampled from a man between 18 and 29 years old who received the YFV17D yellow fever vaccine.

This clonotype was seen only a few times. The CDR3 nucleotides read TGTGCCAGCAGAGGGTTTGACTATGGCTACACCTTC. Encoded protein: CASRGFDYGYTF. This chain links TRBV6-5 with TRBJ1-2; no definite D call. CDR3 length: 12 amino acids. The germline V gene has CDR1 MNHEY and CDR2 SVGAGI. Trimming removed 6 bases at V and 3 bases at J, with 8 bases between.

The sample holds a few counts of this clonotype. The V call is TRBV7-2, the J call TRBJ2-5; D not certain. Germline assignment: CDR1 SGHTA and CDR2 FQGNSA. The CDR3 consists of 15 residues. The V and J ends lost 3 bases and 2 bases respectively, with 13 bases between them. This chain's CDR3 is CASSFVRTQQETQYF. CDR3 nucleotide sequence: TGTGCCAGCAGCTTTGTGAGGACGCAGCAAGAGACCCAGTACTTC.

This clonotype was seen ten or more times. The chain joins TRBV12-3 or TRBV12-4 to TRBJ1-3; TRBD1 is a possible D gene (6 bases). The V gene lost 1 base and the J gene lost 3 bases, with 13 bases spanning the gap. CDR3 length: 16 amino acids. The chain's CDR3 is CASSLVGQRSGNTIYF. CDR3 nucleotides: TGTGCCAGCAGTTTAGTGGGACAAAGAAGTGGAAACACCATATATTTT.

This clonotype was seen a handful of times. The CDR3: CASIPETDKYQETQYF. CDR3 coding DNA: TGTGCCAGCATCCCGGAGACAGATAAGTACCAAGAGACCCAGTACTTC. The V call is TRBV28, the J call TRBJ2-5, with TRBD1 as a possible D gene (5 bases). From germline, CDR1 is MDHEN and CDR2 SYDVKM. With 7 bases removed from V and 0 bases from J, the gap between germline ends came to 18 bases. The CDR3 covers 16 residues.

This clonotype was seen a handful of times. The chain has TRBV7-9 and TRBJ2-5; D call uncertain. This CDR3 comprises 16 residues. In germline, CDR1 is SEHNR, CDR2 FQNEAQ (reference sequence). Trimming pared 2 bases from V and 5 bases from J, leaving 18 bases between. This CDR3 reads CASSLPSSGVKETQYF. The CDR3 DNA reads TGTGCCAGCAGCTTACCCTCTAGTGGGGTCAAGGAGACCCAGTACTTC. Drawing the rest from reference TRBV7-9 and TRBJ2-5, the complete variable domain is DTGVSQNPRHKITKRGQNVTFRCDPISEHNRLYWYRQTLGQGPEFLTYFQNEAQLEKSRLLSDRFSAERPKGSFSTLEIQRTEQGDSAMYLCASSLPSSGVKETQYFGPGTRLLVL.

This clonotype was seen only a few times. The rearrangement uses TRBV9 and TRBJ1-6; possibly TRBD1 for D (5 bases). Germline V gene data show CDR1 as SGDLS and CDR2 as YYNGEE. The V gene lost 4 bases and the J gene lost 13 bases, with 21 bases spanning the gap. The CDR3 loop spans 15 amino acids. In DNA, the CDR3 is TGTGCCAGCAGCTCGCGGGACTCCCGGGCTGGCCCCCTCCACTTT. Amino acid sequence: CASSSRDSRAGPLHF.

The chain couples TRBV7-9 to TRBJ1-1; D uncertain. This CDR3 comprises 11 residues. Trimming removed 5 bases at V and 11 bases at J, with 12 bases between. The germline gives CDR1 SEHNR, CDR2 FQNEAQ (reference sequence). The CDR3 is CASSPAFRAFF. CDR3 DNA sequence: TGTGCCAGCAGCCCAGCTTTTAGGGCTTTCTTT.

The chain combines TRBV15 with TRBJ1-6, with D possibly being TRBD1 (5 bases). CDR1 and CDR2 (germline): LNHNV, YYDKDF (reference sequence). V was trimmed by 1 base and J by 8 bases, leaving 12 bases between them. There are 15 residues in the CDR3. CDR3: CATSRVGTGDSPLHF. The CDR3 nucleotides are TGTGCCACCAGCAGAGTAGGGACCGGGGATTCACCCCTCCACTTT.

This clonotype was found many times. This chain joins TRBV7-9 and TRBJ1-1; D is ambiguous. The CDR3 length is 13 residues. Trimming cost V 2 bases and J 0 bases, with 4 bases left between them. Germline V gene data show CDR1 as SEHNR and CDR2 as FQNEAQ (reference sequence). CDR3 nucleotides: TGTGCCAGCAGCTTATTCGTGAACACTGAAGCTTTCTTT. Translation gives CASSLFVNTEAFF.

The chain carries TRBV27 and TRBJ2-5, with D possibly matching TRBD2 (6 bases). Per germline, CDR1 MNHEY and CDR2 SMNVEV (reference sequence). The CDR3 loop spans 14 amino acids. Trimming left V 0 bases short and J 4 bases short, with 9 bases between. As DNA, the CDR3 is TGTGCCAGCAGTTTATCAGGACTAAGAGAGACCCAGTACTTC. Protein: CASSLSGLRETQYF.

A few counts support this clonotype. CDR3 nucleotide sequence: TGTGAATTTCCTGACAGTCCTAATGAAAAACTGTTTTTT. Protein: CEFPDSPNEKLFF. The chain couples TRBV27 to TRBJ1-4; D perhaps matches TRBD1 (5 bases). This CDR3 is built from 13 residues. From germline, CDR1 is MNHEY and CDR2 SMNVEV (reference sequence).

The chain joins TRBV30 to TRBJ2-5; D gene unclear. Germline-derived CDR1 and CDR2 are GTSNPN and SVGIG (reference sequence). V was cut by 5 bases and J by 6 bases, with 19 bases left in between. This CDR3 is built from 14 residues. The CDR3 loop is CAWAVKGGLQTQYF. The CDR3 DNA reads TGTGCCTGGGCTGTTAAGGGTGGCCTGCAGACCCAGTACTTC.

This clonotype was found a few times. CDR3 sequence (DNA): TGTGCCAGCAGTGAGCAGGGGGCATCCTACGAGCAGTACGTC. It codes for CASSEQGASYEQYV. This chain connects TRBV2 to TRBJ2-7; 8 nucleotides agree with TRBD1. The junction had 2 bases not matched to a gene; V was cut back by 3 bases and J by 1 base. The CDR3 has 14 amino acids. Germline V CDR1 and CDR2: SNHLY, FYNNEI.

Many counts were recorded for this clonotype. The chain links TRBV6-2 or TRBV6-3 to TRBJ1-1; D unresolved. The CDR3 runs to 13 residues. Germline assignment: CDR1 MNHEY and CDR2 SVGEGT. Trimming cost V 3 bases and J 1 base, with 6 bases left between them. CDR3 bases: TGTGCCAGCAGTTATCGGCAGAACACTGAAGCTTTCTTT. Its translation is CASSYRQNTEAFF.

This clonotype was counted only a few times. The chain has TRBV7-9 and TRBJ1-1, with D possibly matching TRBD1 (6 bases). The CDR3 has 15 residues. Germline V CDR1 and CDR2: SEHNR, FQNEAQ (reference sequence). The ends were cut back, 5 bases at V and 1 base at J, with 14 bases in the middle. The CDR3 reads CASSTLSDRNTEAFF. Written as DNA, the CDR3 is TGTGCCAGCAGCACCCTATCGGACAGGAACACTGAAGCTTTCTTT. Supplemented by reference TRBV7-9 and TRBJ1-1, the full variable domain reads DTGVSQNPRHKITKRGQNVTFRCDPISEHNRLYWYRQTLGQGPEFLTYFQNEAQLEKSRLLSDRFSAERPKGSFSTLEIQRTEQGDSAMYLCASSTLSDRNTEAFFGQGTRLTVV.

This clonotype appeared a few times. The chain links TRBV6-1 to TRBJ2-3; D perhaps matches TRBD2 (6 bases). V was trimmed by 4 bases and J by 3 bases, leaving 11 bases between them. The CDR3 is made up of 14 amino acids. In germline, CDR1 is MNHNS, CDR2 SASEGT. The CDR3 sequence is CASSGVAATDTQYF. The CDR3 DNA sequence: TGTGCCAGCAGTGGGGTAGCGGCGACAGATACGCAGTATTTT.

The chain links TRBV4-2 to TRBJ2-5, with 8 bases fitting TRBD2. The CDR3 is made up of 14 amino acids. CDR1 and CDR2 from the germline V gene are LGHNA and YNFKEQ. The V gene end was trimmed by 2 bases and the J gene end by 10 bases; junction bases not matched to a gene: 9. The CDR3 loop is CASSQSPGGEGQYF. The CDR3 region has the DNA TGTGCCAGCAGCCAATCCCCGGGAGGGGAAGGCCAGTACTTC.

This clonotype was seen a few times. This chain's CDR3 is CASSTVNRGVMNTEAFF. The CDR3 nucleotides are TGTGCCAGCAGCACCGTCAACAGGGGTGTAATGAACACTGAAGCTTTCTTT. V is TRBV7-9 and J is TRBJ1-1; 7 bases match TRBD1. The V segment lost 5 bases and the J segment 0 bases; nucleotides outside the gene matches: 12. Germline V gene lookup returns CDR1 SEHNR and CDR2 FQNEAQ (reference sequence). This CDR3 has 17 amino acids.

The CDR3, as DNA: TGTGCCAGCAGCTTAGCGGGGTCGGCAGATACGCAGTATTTT. It encodes CASSLAGSADTQYF. The chain has TRBV7-2 and TRBJ2-3; D is unclear. From germline, CDR1 is SGHTA and CDR2 FQGNSA. V dropped 0 bases and J dropped 4 bases, with 8 bases sitting between them. The CDR3 runs 14 residues.

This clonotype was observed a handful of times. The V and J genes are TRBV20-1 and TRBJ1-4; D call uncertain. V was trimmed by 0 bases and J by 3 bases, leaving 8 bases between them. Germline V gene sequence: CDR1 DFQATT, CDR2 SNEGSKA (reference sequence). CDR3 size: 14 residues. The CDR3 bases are TGCAGTGCTAGAGAATGGCTCTCTAATGAAAAACTGTTTTTT. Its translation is CSAREWLSNEKLFF.

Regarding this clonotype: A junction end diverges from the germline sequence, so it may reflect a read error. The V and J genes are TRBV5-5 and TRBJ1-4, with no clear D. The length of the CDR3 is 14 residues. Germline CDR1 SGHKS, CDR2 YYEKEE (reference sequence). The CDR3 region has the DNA TGTGCCAGCAGCTTGGAAAGGTTTAATGAAATACTGTTTTTT. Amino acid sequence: CASSLERFNEILFF.

In nucleotides, the CDR3 is TGTGCCAGCAGTTTGTTAGCGGGGACGAACAATGAGCAGTTCTTC. Encoded protein: CASSLLAGTNNEQFF. The rearrangement links TRBV27 to TRBJ2-1; 8 bases match TRBD2. The length of the CDR3 is 15 residues. V dropped 3 bases and J dropped 5; count of bases not matched to a gene: 6. Germline V gene data show CDR1 as MNHEY and CDR2 as SMNVEV (reference sequence).

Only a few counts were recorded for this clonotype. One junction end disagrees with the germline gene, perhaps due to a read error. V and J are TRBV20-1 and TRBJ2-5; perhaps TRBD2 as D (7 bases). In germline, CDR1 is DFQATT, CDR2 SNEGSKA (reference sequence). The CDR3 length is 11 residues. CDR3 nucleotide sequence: TGCAGTGCTAGAGATAGGGGGGGGCGTCACTTC. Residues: CSARDRGGRHF.

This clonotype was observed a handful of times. The CDR3, as DNA: TGTGCCAGCAGTGAAACGGCAGACTCCTACGAGCAGTACTTC. This sequence encodes CASSETADSYEQYF. The chain recombines TRBV6-1 with TRBJ2-7; D gene unclear. CDR1 is MNHNS and CDR2 is SASEGT in the germline V gene. V was pared by 2 bases and J by 0 bases, with 8 bases between. The length of the CDR3 is 14 residues.

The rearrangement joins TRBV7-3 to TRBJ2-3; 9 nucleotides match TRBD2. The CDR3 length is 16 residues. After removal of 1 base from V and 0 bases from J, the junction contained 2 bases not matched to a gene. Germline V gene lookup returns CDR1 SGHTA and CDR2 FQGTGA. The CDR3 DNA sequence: TGTGCCAGCAGCTTAAGCGGGGGGGCTAGCACAGATACGCAGTATTTT. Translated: CASSLSGGASTDTQYF.

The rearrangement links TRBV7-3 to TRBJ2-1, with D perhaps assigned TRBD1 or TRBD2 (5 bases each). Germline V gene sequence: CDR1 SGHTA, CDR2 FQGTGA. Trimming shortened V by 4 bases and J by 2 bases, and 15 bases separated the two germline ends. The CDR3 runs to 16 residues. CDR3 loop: CASSSTRDGAYNEQFF. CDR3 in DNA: TGTGCCAGCAGCTCTACCCGGGACGGGGCCTACAATGAGCAGTTCTTC.

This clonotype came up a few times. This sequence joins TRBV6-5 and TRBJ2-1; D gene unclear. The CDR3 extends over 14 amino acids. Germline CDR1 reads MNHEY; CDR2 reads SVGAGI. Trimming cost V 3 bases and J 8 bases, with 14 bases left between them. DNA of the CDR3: TGTGCCAGCAGTTATGTGACAACGCGGCATGAGCAGTTCTTC. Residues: CASSYVTTRHEQFF.

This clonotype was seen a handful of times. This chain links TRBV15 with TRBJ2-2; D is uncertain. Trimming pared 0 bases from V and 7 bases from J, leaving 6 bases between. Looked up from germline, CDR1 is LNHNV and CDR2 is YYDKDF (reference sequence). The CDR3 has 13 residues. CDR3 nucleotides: TGTGCCACCAGCAGAGATCAACACGGGGAGCTGTTTTTT. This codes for CATSRDQHGELFF.

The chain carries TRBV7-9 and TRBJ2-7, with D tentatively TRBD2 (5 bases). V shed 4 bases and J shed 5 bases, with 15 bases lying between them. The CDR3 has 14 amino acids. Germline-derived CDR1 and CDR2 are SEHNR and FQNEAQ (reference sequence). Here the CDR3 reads CASSSGSPGDEQYF. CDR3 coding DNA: TGTGCCAGCAGCTCCGGCTCGCCCGGGGACGAGCAGTACTTC.

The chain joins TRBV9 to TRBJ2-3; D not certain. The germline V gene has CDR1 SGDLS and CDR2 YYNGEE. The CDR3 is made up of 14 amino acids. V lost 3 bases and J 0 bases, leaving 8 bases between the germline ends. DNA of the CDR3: TGTGCCAGCAGCGCAAGATGGAGCACAGATACGCAGTATTTT. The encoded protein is CASSARWSTDTQYF.

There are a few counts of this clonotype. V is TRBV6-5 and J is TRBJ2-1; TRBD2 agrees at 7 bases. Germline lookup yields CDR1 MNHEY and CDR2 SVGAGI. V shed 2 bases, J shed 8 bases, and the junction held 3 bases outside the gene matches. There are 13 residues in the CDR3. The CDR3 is CASSYGGSDEQFF. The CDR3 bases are TGTGCCAGCAGTTACGGCGGGAGCGATGAGCAGTTCTTC.

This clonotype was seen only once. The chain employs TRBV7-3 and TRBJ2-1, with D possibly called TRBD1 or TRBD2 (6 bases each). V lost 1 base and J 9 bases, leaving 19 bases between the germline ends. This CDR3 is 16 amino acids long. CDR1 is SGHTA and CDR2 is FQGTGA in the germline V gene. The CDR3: CASSLKGGGTSVEQFF. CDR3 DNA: TGTGCCAGCAGCTTAAAGGGAGGTGGGACATCGGTTGAGCAGTTCTTC.